This is a list of T cell receptor beta chains from one sample in a study of blood T cell repertoires in COVID-19. The assay was immunoSEQ multiplex PCR, and TCRdb's table has in-frame clones only and misses some. The table records some 210,000 clones, roughly 94% of them present only once. The sequencing sample was made of peripheral blood. These receptors all stem from a young man with acute or convalescent COVID-19. Each CDR3 is given with its conserved first and last residue. A D gene is named only where the DNA matches it firmly. Size values are once, few and many counts, or a class for expanded clones, and some rows have none.

v_gene	d_gene	j_gene	abundance	CDR3nt	CDR3aa
TRBV4-2	.	TRBJ2-3	once	TGTGCCAGCAGCCAAAAGTCCACGAGGGTACGCCGTGGCACAGATACGCAGTATTTT	CASSQKSTRVRRGTDTQYF
TRBV5-6	.	TRBJ1-4	.	TGTGCCAGCAGTCCACAGGGATATAATGAAAAACTGTTTTTT	CASSPQGYNEKLFF
TRBV29-1	.	TRBJ2-1	.	TGCAGCGTTGAAGTAGTTAGGCACCGAGAGGGCGTGTCCTACAATGAGCAGTTCTTC	CSVEVVRHREGVSYNEQFF
TRBV6-1	TRBD1	TRBJ1-1	.	TGTGCCAGCAGTGAAGCGGGGGACAGAGAAGCTTTCTTT	CASSEAGDREAFF
TRBV28	.	TRBJ2-7	.	TGTGCCAGCACCCCGGGGGTGCTCGGGGGGCTTGGGGACGAGCAGTACTTC	CASTPGVLGGLGDEQYF
TRBV30	.	TRBJ2-1	.	TGTGCCTGGAGGGGCAGACAGAGCTCCTACAATGAGCAGTTCTTC	CAWRGRQSSYNEQFF
TRBV9	.	TRBJ1-1	.	TGTGCCAGCAGCGTTAAGAGGAACACTGAAGCTTTCTTT	CASSVKRNTEAFF
TRBV7-3	TRBD2	TRBJ2-7	few	TGTGCCAGCAGCTTGGCTAGCGGACCAACCACCGAGCAGTACTTC	CASSLASGPTTEQYF
TRBV5-5	TRBD1	TRBJ2-5	.	TGTGCCAGCAGCACAGGACAGGGGACAACGGGAGAGACCCAGTACTTC	CASSTGQGTTGETQYF
TRBV4-1	.	TRBJ2-3	.	TGCGCCAGCAGCGCGGAGGGTGGTAGTGAAACGCAGTATTTT	CASSAEGGSETQYF
TRBV27	.	TRBJ2-7	once	TGTGCCACCCGTCCGGGCGGGAACGCCTACGAGCAGTACTTC	CATRPGGNAYEQYF
TRBV18	.	TRBJ2-7	.	TGTGCCAGCTCACCCAGGGGCCTCAGTACGGGGCAGTACTTC	CASSPRGLSTGQYF
TRBV5-4	.	TRBJ1-4	.	TGTGCCAGCAGCAAAAGTAATACCGAGGTCACTAATGAAAAACTGTTTTTT	CASSKSNTEVTNEKLFF
TRBV5-1	.	TRBJ1-5	.	TGCGCCAGCAGCTCTGGACAGCCCAATCAGCCCCAGCATTTT	CASSSGQPNQPQHF
TRBV7-8	.	TRBJ1-5	.	TGTGCCAGCAGCTTGCAGGGGAATAGCAATCAGCCCCAGCATTTT	CASSLQGNSNQPQHF
TRBV5-5	TRBD1	TRBJ2-7	.	TGTGCCAGCAGCTTGTTGGCCGGGACAGGGACCTACGAGCAGTACTTC	CASSLLAGTGTYEQYF
TRBV19	TRBD2	TRBJ2-3	.	TGTGCCAGCTCTCCCAGCGGGAAGACAGATACGCAGTATTTT	CASSPSGKTDTQYF
TRBV4-1	TRBD1	TRBJ2-3	.	TGCGCCAGCAGATACAGGGGCGGGACAGATACGCAGTATTTT	CASRYRGGTDTQYF